The text below deals with one T cell receptor beta chain. The data are from a study of blood T cell repertoires in COVID-19. The length of the CDR3 is 15 residues. Sequencing used immunoSEQ multiplex PCR; TCRdb keeps in-frame clones, though not all of them. The sample contains some 140,000 clones, approximately 80% of which appear only once. Sequencing was done on a sample of PBMCs or T cells enriched from blood (not recorded which). This chain links TRBV7-5 with TRBJ1-2. TRBV7-5 is a known pseudogene. This TCR was sampled from a man in his forties or fifties who had recovered from COVID-19. This CDR3 is CARSLDRRGRYGYTF. Here the CDR3 DNA reads TGTGCCAGAAGCTTAGATAGGAGGGGCCGCTATGGCTACACCTTC.